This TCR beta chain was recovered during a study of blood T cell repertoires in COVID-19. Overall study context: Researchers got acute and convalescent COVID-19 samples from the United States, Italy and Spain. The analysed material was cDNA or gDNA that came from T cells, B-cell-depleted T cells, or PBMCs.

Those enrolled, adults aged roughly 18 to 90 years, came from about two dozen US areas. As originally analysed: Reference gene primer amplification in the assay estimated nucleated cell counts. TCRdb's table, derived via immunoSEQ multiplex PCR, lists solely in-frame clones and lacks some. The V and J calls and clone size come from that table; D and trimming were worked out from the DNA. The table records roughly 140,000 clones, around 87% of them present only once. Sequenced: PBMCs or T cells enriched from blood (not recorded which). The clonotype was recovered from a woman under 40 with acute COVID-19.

The CDR3: CASSYGARANTEAFF. Written as DNA, the CDR3 is TGTGCCAGCAGTTACGGGGCACGGGCCAACACTGAAGCTTTCTTT. The rearrangement joins TRBV6-5 to TRBJ1-1; D might be TRBD1 (5 bases). CDR1 is MNHEY, CDR2 SVGAGI, per germline. V was clipped by 2 bases and J by 2 bases, with 12 bases between them. The CDR3 extends over 15 amino acids.